These T cell receptor beta chains were read from a single sample in a study of vaccination effects on CD4 cells after COVID-19. TCRdb's copy holds only in-frame clones and misses some; the assay was immunoSEQ multiplex PCR. Of about 28,000 clones listed, around four fifths are singletons. No antigen is known for these receptors. Sequences were derived from CD4+ T cells from PBMCs cultured with HCoV-NL63 spike peptides, sampled after COVID-19 vaccination. These receptor sequences come from a human donor who received a COVID-19 vaccine. CDR3s include the opening cysteine and the closing phenylalanine or tryptophan. D genes are given only for firm matches. The listing skips clone size in some rows; elsewhere it reads once, few, many or a size class.

TGTGCCAGTAGTGCCTCTGGAAACACCATATATTTT,CASSASGNTIYF,TRBV19,-,-,12,TRBJ1-3
TGCGCCAGCAGCCCTGAGGGGACAGGAGAAAGCTCTGGAAACACCATATATTTT,CASSPEGTGESSGNTIYF,TRBV4-1,TRBD1,few,18,TRBJ1-3
TGCGCCAGCAGCCAAGATAGGCTAGCGGGAGGCCCCCAGGGGGAGACCCAGTACTTC,CASSQDRLAGGPQGETQYF,TRBV4-1,TRBD2,-,19,TRBJ2-5
TGTGCCAGCAGCTTACTTGTCAACTATGGCTACACCTTC,CASSLLVNYGYTF,TRBV7-9,-,-,13,TRBJ1-2
TGTGCCAGCAGCTCGAGAGGAGGCTATGGCTACACCTTC,CASSSRGGYGYTF,TRBV3-1/TRBV3-2,-,few,13,TRBJ1-2
TGTGCCAGGACAGGGTTGGCAGATACGCAGTATTTT,CARTGLADTQYF,TRBV19,TRBD1,-,12,TRBJ2-3
TGTGCCAGCAGTTTGTGGGGGCAGGGCGCTGAAGCTTTCTTT,CASSLWGQGAEAFF,TRBV27,-,-,14,TRBJ1-1
TGTGCCAGCAGCACAGCTCTTAATGAAAAACTGTTTTTT,CASSTALNEKLFF,TRBV6-6,-,-,13,TRBJ1-4
TGTGCCAGCAGCTTCCGGGACAGGGGGGGATTGGAAGGCTACACCTTC,CASSFRDRGGLEGYTF,TRBV5-4,TRBD1,-,16,TRBJ1-2
TGTGCCAGCAGCCAAACTGACAGGACCTACGAGCAGTACTTC,CASSQTDRTYEQYF,TRBV3-1/TRBV3-2,-,once,14,TRBJ2-7
TGTGCCAGCAGTTATGGGGGGGGGACCTACGAGCAGTACTTC,CASSYGGGTYEQYF,TRBV6-5,TRBD2,-,14,TRBJ2-7
TGTGCCAGCAGCCTCTCCCGCGGGACTAGATTCCATGAGCAGTTCTTC,CASSLSRGTRFHEQFF,TRBV7-2,TRBD2,-,16,TRBJ2-1
TGTGCCAGTAGTATAGCGACAGGCCCCTATGGCTACACCTTC,CASSIATGPYGYTF,TRBV19,-,few,14,TRBJ1-2
TGTGCCAGCAGCAGGTCGGACGCAGGGGACGAGCAGTACTTC,CASSRSDAGDEQYF,TRBV7-9,-,-,14,TRBJ2-7
TGTGCCAGCAGCTTCCCCGGGGGGGCTCGGAATGAGCAGTTCTTC,CASSFPGGARNEQFF,TRBV11-2,TRBD2,-,15,TRBJ2-1
TGTGCCAGCAGCGAAGGGACGCAAGAGTACGAGCAGTACTTC,CASSEGTQEYEQYF,TRBV14,-,-,14,TRBJ2-7
TGTGCCAGCTCACCACCAGTGAACACTGAAGCTTTCTTT,CASSPPVNTEAFF,TRBV18,-,once,13,TRBJ1-1
TGTGCCACCAGCAGAGATACGTCCTACGAGCAGTACTTC,CATSRDTSYEQYF,TRBV15,-,-,13,TRBJ2-7
TGTGCCAGCAGTTACCGGGACAACACTGAAGCTTTCTTT,CASSYRDNTEAFF,TRBV6-2/TRBV6-3,-,-,13,TRBJ1-1
TGTGCCACCAGCAGGGGTCTAGCGGGAGGAGAGACCCAGTACTTC,CATSRGLAGGETQYF,TRBV15,TRBD2,few,15,TRBJ2-5
TGTGCCAGCAGCCCCAGGGGGGGTAGCTACGAGCAGTACTTC,CASSPRGGSYEQYF,TRBV7-2,-,-,14,TRBJ2-7
TGCGCCAGCAGCTTGGGATTTGGGATTTCCTACGAGCAGTACTTC,CASSLGFGISYEQYF,TRBV5-1,-,-,15,TRBJ2-7
TGTGCCAGCAGCCAAGATGTGGGGAGCTCCTACGAGCAGTACTTC,CASSQDVGSSYEQYF,TRBV4-2,-,once,15,TRBJ2-7
TGTGCCAGTAGTATAACAGGGCCACAGCCCCAGCATTTT,CASSITGPQPQHF,TRBV19,-,-,13,TRBJ1-5
TGTGCCAGCAGTTACTCGAGGTCCCGAGGGGGCACTGAAGCTTTCTTT,CASSYSRSRGGTEAFF,TRBV6-5,-,-,16,TRBJ1-1
TGTGCCAGCAGACCCGGAACGACCGGGGGTGGGGGAGATACGCAGTATTTT,CASRPGTTGGGGDTQYF,TRBV2,-,-,17,TRBJ2-3
TGTGCCAGCAGTGAAGTAGCGGGGGGGGGATTGCACGAGCAGTACTTC,CASSEVAGGGLHEQYF,TRBV2,TRBD2,-,16,TRBJ2-7
TGTGCCAGTAGTTCACAGAGATACACTGAAGCTTTCTTT,CASSSQRYTEAFF,TRBV19,-,-,13,TRBJ1-1
TGTGCCAGCTCACCTAGTGAGGGGGCGAAGACCCAGTACTTC,CASSPSEGAKTQYF,TRBV18,TRBD1,-,14,TRBJ2-5
TGTGCCAGCAGCTTACTAGGGGGCGACTCACCCCTCCACTTT,CASSLLGGDSPLHF,TRBV7-2,TRBD1,-,14,TRBJ1-6
TGTGCCAGCAGTTCAGGGGGTACTAGGACCCAGTACTTC,CASSSGGTRTQYF,TRBV6-5,TRBD1,few,13,TRBJ2-5
TGTGCCAGCAGCCAAGTGAGTTTGGGAGTTTTGGGCACTGAAGCTTTCTTT,CASSQVSLGVLGTEAFF,TRBV3-1/TRBV3-2,-,once,17,TRBJ1-1
TGTGCCAGCAGCCGTTGGGGGTTTTTTACGGGCAATTTCACAGATACGCAGTATTTT,CASSRWGFFTGNFTDTQYF,TRBV5-4,-,-,19,TRBJ2-3
TGTGCCAGCAGTCAGACTAGCGGGGTCCAAGAGACCCAGTACTTC,CASSQTSGVQETQYF,TRBV4-2,TRBD2,medium-sized,15,TRBJ2-5
TGTGCCAGCAGTTTATCAATAGGACTAGGCCCAGATACGCAGTATTTT,CASSLSIGLGPDTQYF,TRBV27,TRBD2,-,16,TRBJ2-3
TGTGCCAGTAGTGTGACAGGGGCCACTGAAGCTTTCTTT,CASSVTGATEAFF,TRBV19,TRBD1,-,13,TRBJ1-1
TGTGCCAGCTCACCACCAGGGCCCACTGGGGCCAACGTCCTGACTTTC,CASSPPGPTGANVLTF,TRBV18,-,-,16,TRBJ2-6
TGTGCCAGCTCAGCCAGTTTATCCTACGAGCAGTACTTC,CASSASLSYEQYF,TRBV18,-,-,13,TRBJ2-7
TGTGCCAGCAGCGAGACCGGGGCGGGGGGTAGCTATGAGCAGTTCTTC,CASSETGAGGSYEQFF,TRBV9,TRBD2,-,16,TRBJ2-1